This T cell receptor (beta chain) was captured by sequencing in a study of T cells in Graves' hyperthyroidism and ophthalmopathy. Study observations and caveats: Ophthalmopathy got predicted by the model a median around 6.6 months before its onset.

CDR3 length: 15 amino acids. The germline CDR1 and CDR2 sequences are MNHNS and SASEGT. The J segment lost 1 base and the V segment lost 1 base, leaving 2 bases of the junction unmatched. Note on this clonotype: Its target is not known.

Graves' hyperthyroidism was deemed stable absent ophthalmopathy progression within 18 months. Patients were aged 18 to 65, had disease duration under 2 months, and had newly diagnosed hyperthyroidism. Any patient presenting with uncontrolled infection, other autoimmune disease, pregnancy or lactation was left out. Amplification of TCR beta CDR3 regions used RNA as the template. The HTBI primer set served for first-round RT-PCR of the TCR CDR3. TCRdb re-called the multiplex PCR reads with MiXCR, one entry per CDR3 protein. The data show roughly 510,000 distinct CDR3 sequences, with less than 25% seen just once and about 30% held by the top ten.

The genes are TRBV6-1 and TRBJ1-1, with TRBD1 matching 8 bases. Sequences were obtained from blood. The receptor was derived from a young man with Graves' hyperthyroidism. The CDR3 reads CASSEEDRGNTEAFF. The DNA for the CDR3 is TGTGCCAGCAGTGAAGAAGACAGGGGGAACACTGAAGCTTTCTTT.